Reported below is one TCR beta chain. This record belongs to a study of blood T cell repertoires in COVID-19. In the study overall: Sources were T cells, B-cell-depleted T cells, or PBMCs; the material itself was cDNA or gDNA.

The germline gives CDR1 LNHDA, CDR2 SQIVND (reference sequence). Trimming took 3 bases from V and 2 from J, leaving 7 bases between them. The CDR3 is 13 amino acids. Authors' data handling: Estimated nucleated cell counts came from reference gene primer amplification. Libraries were prepared by immunoSEQ multiplex PCR; TCRdb keeps only in-frame clonotypes and omits some of them. The DNA gave D and trimming, while V, J and clone size come from that table. This table holds roughly 50,000 clones, more than 90% found once. The V gene is TRBV19, the J gene TRBJ1-1, with D unresolved. This clonotype originated in a man aged 50-59 years with acute or convalescent COVID-19. Sequencing used peripheral blood. In DNA form, the CDR3 reads TGTGCCAGTAGTATTATGAGTAACACTGAAGCTTTCTTT. It is translated as CASSIMSNTEAFF.